Sequencing of this T cell receptor beta chain was carried out in a study of spatial heterogeneity in lung cancer. Study-wide results and limits: The study found that expanded intratumoral alpha and beta TCR counts tracked tumor mutation counts.

J lost 8 bases, V lost 4 bases, and 7 bases had no gene match. Germline V lookup: CDR1 MRHNA, CDR2 SNTAGT. CDR3 length: 14 amino acids. Time point: sample taken at primary tumor resection. A unique molecular identifier was carried by every single TCR cDNA molecule. From the 5' RACE reads, TCRdb called clonotypes with MiXCR, one entry per CDR3 protein. The sample shows 3,500 to 4,000 distinct CDR3 sequences, roughly 5.5% of them seen only once. At least ten counts were recorded for this clonotype. Its cognate antigen is unknown. This beta chain is off target for a library built for alpha chains, so its abundance means little.

This chain connects TRBV6-4 to TRBJ2-1; 8 bases are shared with TRBD2. The source is a female donor with early-stage non-small cell lung cancer. Here the sequenced sample was lung tumor tissue, taken at surgery. CDR3 protein: CASSAGTRHDEQFF. CDR3 nucleotide sequence: TGTGCCAGCAGTGCCGGGACTAGGCATGATGAGCAGTTCTTC.